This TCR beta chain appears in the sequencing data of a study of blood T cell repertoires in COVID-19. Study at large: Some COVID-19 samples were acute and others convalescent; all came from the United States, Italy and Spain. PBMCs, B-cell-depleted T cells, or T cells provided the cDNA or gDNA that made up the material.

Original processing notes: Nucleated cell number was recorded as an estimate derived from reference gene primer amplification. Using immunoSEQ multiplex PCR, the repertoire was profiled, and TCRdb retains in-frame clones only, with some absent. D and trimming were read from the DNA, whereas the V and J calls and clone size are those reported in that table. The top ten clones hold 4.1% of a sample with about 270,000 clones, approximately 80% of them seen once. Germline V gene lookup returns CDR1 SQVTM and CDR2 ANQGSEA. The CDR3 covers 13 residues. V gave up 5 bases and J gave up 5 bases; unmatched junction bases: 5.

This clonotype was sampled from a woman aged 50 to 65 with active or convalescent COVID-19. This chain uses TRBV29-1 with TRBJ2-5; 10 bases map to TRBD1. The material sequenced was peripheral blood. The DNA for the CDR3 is TGCAGCGTTTCGAAGACAGGGGGCGAGACCCAGTACTTC. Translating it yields CSVSKTGGETQYF.